These 19 T cell receptor beta chains share one sample of origin, sequenced in a study of control samples from healthy donors and cancer patients. The repertoire was sequenced with immunoSEQ multiplex PCR; TCRdb's copy has only in-frame clones and lacks some. The sample records roughly 120,000 clones, 75% to 90% being singletons. The material sequenced was PBMCs. Source of these receptors: a woman aged 50 to 65 with colorectal cancer.

The chain links TRBV7-3 to TRBJ2-2; 7 bases align to TRBD2. V lost 4 bases and J lost 6; bases outside the gene matches: 8. Germline loops: CDR1 SGHTA, CDR2 FQGTGA. The CDR3 is 15 amino acids. The CDR3 bases are TGTGCCAGCAGCTCCAGGGACGGGAGGCCCGGGGAGCTGTTTTTT. It is translated as CASSSRDGRPGELFF.

This clone was picked up one time. The CDR3 reads CASTDGPSGANVLTF. Here the CDR3 DNA reads TGTGCCAGCACTGATGGTCCCTCCGGGGCCAACGTCCTGACTTTC. The chain has TRBV2 and TRBJ2-6; D is unresolved. This CDR3 contains 15 residues. V lost 7 bases, J lost 4 bases, and 14 bases lay in between. Germline-derived CDR1 and CDR2 are SNHLY and FYNNEI.

The V and J genes are TRBV11-3 and TRBJ2-5, with D tentatively TRBD1 or TRBD2 (5 bases each). Trimming cost V 3 bases and J 1 base, with 12 bases left between them. The CDR3 is made up of 15 amino acids. Germline CDR1 is SGHNT and CDR2 is YENEEA. The CDR3, as DNA: TGTGCCAGCAGCTTTAGTCCGGGACCCCAAGAGACCCAGTACTTC. Translation: CASSFSPGPQETQYF.

This clone was counted only a few times. CDR3 protein: CASSSQGPGGMTGELFF. The CDR3 nucleotides are TGTGCCAGCAGCTCACAGGGACCCGGGGGGATGACCGGGGAGCTGTTTTTT. This chain connects TRBV7-8 to TRBJ2-2; possibly TRBD2 for D (7 bases). This CDR3 contains 17 residues. Trimming removed 4 bases from V and 5 bases from J, with 20 bases in between. The germline gives CDR1 SGHVS, CDR2 FQNEAQ.

The chain links TRBV2 to TRBJ1-1, with D unresolved. Looked up from germline, CDR1 is SNHLY and CDR2 is FYNNEI. This CDR3 comprises 12 residues. Trimming left V 3 bases short and J 11 bases short, with 13 bases between. The CDR3 reads CASSDRYLNAFF. DNA for the CDR3: TGTGCCAGCAGTGATCGGTACCTAAACGCTTTCTTT.

This chain links TRBV9 with TRBJ2-3, with D possibly being TRBD2 (5 bases). CDR1 is SGDLS, CDR2 YYNGEE, per germline. The CDR3 has 14 amino acids. The V and J ends lost 3 bases and 2 bases respectively, with 10 bases between them. The CDR3 region is CASSAGILTDTQYF. CDR3 coding DNA: TGTGCCAGCAGCGCCGGGATACTCACAGATACGCAGTATTTT.

The rearrangement uses TRBV5-1 and TRBJ2-2; TRBD2 matches at 9 bases. The trim removed 5 bases at V and 1 base at J, leaving 6 bases unmatched. CDR3 size: 16 residues. In germline, CDR1 is SGHRS, CDR2 YFSETQ. The CDR3 DNA sequence: TGCGCCAGCAGGAATAGCGGGAGCGGGAACACCGGGGAGCTGTTTTTT. Protein sequence: CASRNSGSGNTGELFF. Using reference TRBV5-1 and TRBJ2-2 for the parts outside the CDR3, the full variable domain is KAGVTQTPRYLIKTRGQQVTLSCSPISGHRSVSWYQQTPGQGLQFLFEYFSETQRNKGNFPGRFSGRQFSNSRSEMNVSTLELGDSALYLCASRNSGSGNTGELFFGEGSRLTVL.

The J gene is TRBJ1-4, the V gene TRBV7-8; 8 nucleotides agree with TRBD1. J gave up 3 bases and V 0 bases, and 9 bases lay outside the gene matches. CDR3 length: 18 residues. Germline V CDR1 and CDR2: SGHVS, FQNEAQ. The CDR3 DNA sequence: TGTGCCAGCAGCTTAGCGAGATTCAGGGGGCAGGCTAATGAAAAACTGTTTTTT. It codes for CASSLARFRGQANEKLFF.

This chain joins TRBV12-5 and TRBJ1-2; D ambiguous. This CDR3 contains 12 residues. Looked up from germline, CDR1 is LGHNT and CDR2 is FRNRAP. V dropped 9 bases and J dropped 0 bases, with 8 bases sitting between them. In DNA, the CDR3 is TGTGCTAGCTCTCAGACTAACTATGGCTACACCTTC. This codes for CASSQTNYGYTF.

The CDR3 DNA reads TGTGCCAGCAGCTTTGATTCCATGGGTTCTGAAGCTTTCTTT. Translated: CASSFDSMGSEAFF. The chain has TRBV11-3 and TRBJ1-1, with unresolved D. From germline, CDR1 is SGHNT and CDR2 YENEEA. The CDR3 contains 14 residues. Trimming shortened V by 3 bases and J by 6 bases, and 14 bases separated the two germline ends.

This clone was seen a few times. The V and J genes are TRBV5-1 and TRBJ1-1; tentatively, D is TRBD1 (5 bases). Trimming removed 4 bases from V and 4 bases from J, with 17 bases in between. This CDR3 has 15 residues. Looked up from germline, CDR1 is SGHRS and CDR2 is YFSETQ. The CDR3 loop reads CASSPEGTVFTEAFF. CDR3 nucleotides: TGCGCCAGCAGCCCGGAGGGGACGGTATTCACTGAAGCTTTCTTT.

This chain connects TRBV28 to TRBJ2-1, with TRBD2 matching 11 bases. CDR1 is MDHEN and CDR2 is SYDVKM in the germline V gene. This CDR3 region has 16 residues. Trimming removed 6 bases from V and 5 bases from J; junction bases left unmatched: 9. The DNA of the CDR3 is TGTGCCAGCAGCAACCTCGGGACTAGCGGCAACAATGAGCAGTTCTTC. As protein: CASSNLGTSGNNEQFF.

This clone was seen only once. The V call is TRBV7-3, the J call TRBJ1-5; TRBD1 agrees at 11 bases. The trim removed 5 bases at V and 10 bases at J, leaving 4 bases unmatched. This CDR3 comprises 13 residues. Germline V gene data show CDR1 as SGHTA and CDR2 as FQGTGA. CDR3 protein: CASSRDRGSPQHF. In DNA form, the CDR3 reads TGTGCCAGCAGCCGGGACAGGGGGTCACCCCAGCATTTT.

This chain uses TRBV12-5 with TRBJ1-1; maybe TRBD1 (5 bases). In germline, CDR1 is LGHNT, CDR2 FRNRAP. This CDR3 has 19 residues. V was shortened by 0 bases and J by 6 bases, with 26 bases between the two germline ends. CDR3 coding DNA: TGTGCTAGTGGTTTGGTGTTATTATTTCAGAAGCGTGGGACCGCTGAAGCTTTCTTT. Translated, it gives CASGLVLLFQKRGTAEAFF. Combining the CDR3 with reference TRBV12-5 and TRBJ1-1 gives the whole variable domain DARVTQTPRHKVTEMGQEVTMRCQPILGHNTVFWYRQTMMQGLELLAYFRNRAPLDDSGMPKDRFSAEMPDATLATLKIQPSEPRDSAVYFCASGLVLLFQKRGTAEAFFGQGTRLTVV.

V and J are TRBV10-3 and TRBJ2-2; D is uncertain. Germline lookup yields CDR1 ENHRY and CDR2 SYGVKD. CDR3 length: 16 residues. V gave up 2 bases and J gave up 1 base, with 11 bases separating them. Here the CDR3 reads CAISEVQARNTGELFF. The CDR3 DNA follows: TGTGCCATCAGTGAGGTCCAGGCCAGGAACACCGGGGAGCTGTTTTTT.

This clone appeared once. The chain carries TRBV5-4 and TRBJ2-5; 11 nucleotides match TRBD1. V lost 0 bases to trimming and J lost 3 bases; unmatched junction nucleotides: 1. The CDR3 is 15 amino acids. Germline V gene data show CDR1 as SGHNT and CDR2 as YYREEE (reference sequence). The CDR3 DNA follows: TGTGCCAGCAGCTTGGGGACAGGGGGCAAAGAGACCCAGTACTTC. Its translation is CASSLGTGGKETQYF.

The sample holds a few counts of this clone. The rearrangement uses TRBV19 and TRBJ2-2; D is unclear. The CDR3 extends over 12 amino acids. Trimming left V 3 bases short and J 4 bases short, with 3 bases between. The germline CDR1 and CDR2 sequences are LNHDA and SQIVND (reference sequence). The CDR3 coding sequence is TGTGCCAGTAGTATGGCCACCGGGGAGCTGTTTTTT. It yields the protein CASSMATGELFF.

J is TRBJ1-5 and V is TRBV18; unclear D gene. CDR3 length: 14 amino acids. Trimming left V 2 bases short and J 3 bases short, with 8 bases between. CDR1 is KGHSH, CDR2 LQKENI, per germline. The CDR3 coding sequence is TGTGCCAGCTCACCAGTGGCTTCCAATCAGCCCCAGCATTTT. Residues: CASSPVASNQPQHF.

The V call is TRBV3-1 (or the pseudogene TRBV3-2), the J call TRBJ2-6; D not resolved. The CDR3 contains 16 residues. V gave up 4 bases and J gave up 3 bases, with 13 bases separating them. CDR1 and CDR2 from the germline V gene are LGHDT and YNNKEL (reference sequence). The CDR3 loop is CASSLAGWSGANVLTF. The CDR3 region has the DNA TGTGCCAGCAGCCTGGCTGGGTGGAGTGGGGCCAACGTCCTGACTTTC.